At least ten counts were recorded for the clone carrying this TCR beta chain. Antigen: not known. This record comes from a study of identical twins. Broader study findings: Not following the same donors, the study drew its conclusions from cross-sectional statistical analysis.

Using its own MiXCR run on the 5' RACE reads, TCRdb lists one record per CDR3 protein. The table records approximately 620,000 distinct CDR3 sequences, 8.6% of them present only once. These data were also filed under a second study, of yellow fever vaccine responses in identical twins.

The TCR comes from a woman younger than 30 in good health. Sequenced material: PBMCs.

CDR3 loop: CSARDNDGADTQYF. The CDR3, as DNA: TGCAGTGCTAGAGATAACGACGGTGCAGATACGCAGTATTTT. The rearrangement joins TRBV20-1 to TRBJ2-3, with D hard to call. This CDR3 region has 14 residues. The germline V gene encodes CDR1 DFQATT and CDR2 SNEGSKA (reference sequence). V shed 0 bases and J shed 4 bases, with 11 bases lying between them.